One and the same sample provided the 16 T cell receptor beta chains below, sequenced in a study of post-analysis software for immune sequencing data. General study findings and limits: A few TRBV segments appeared more often in patients than in controls, and TRBV5-6, TRBV5-1 and TRBV20-1 were among these.

The library was made from cDNA and included unique molecular identifiers. One entry per CDR3 protein results from TCRdb running MiXCR on the PCR reads. The sample includes roughly 400,000 distinct CDR3 sequences, over 30% of them seen just once. Their antigens are not known. The sequenced sample consisted of blood. These TCRs come from a girl aged 2 to 9 with multiple sclerosis.

This clonotype was observed a handful of times. This chain connects TRBV10-3 to TRBJ1-2; unclear D gene. Germline V lookup: CDR1 ENHRY, CDR2 SYGVKD. The germline V and J ends were trimmed by 7 bases and 5 bases, with 14 bases remaining between them. CDR3 size: 13 residues. This chain's CDR3 is CAITMHLQYGYTF. In nucleotides, the CDR3 is TGTGCCATCACCATGCACCTACAGTATGGCTACACCTTC.

The chain uses TRBV6-4 and TRBJ1-2, with D unresolved. V lost 2 bases and J lost 1, with 14 bases in between. Germline V gene data show CDR1 as MRHNA and CDR2 as SNTAGT. The CDR3 has 16 residues. CDR3 sequence (DNA): TGTGCCAGCAGTGACAATCTCACCCGCAGTAACTATGGCTACACCTTC. Protein product: CASSDNLTRSNYGYTF.

The chain uses TRBV28 and TRBJ1-6; possibly TRBD1 for D (5 bases). V was clipped by 4 bases and J by 4 bases, with 14 bases between them. Germline V lookup: CDR1 MDHEN, CDR2 SYDVKM. CDR3 length equals 16 residues. In DNA form, the CDR3 reads TGTGCCAGCAGTTCCCCGGGGGGGACGTATAATTCACCCCTCCACTTT. This codes for CASSSPGGTYNSPLHF.

Notes on this clonotype: Since a much larger clone is just one base distant, this may be a read error. The V and J genes are TRBV20-1 and TRBJ2-1, with 7 bases fitting TRBD2. The germline CDR1 and CDR2 sequences are DFQATT and SNEGSKA (reference sequence). J lost 4 bases, V lost 3 bases, and 0 bases had no gene match. This CDR3 is built from 12 residues. The CDR3 reads CSASGRYNEQFF. Here the CDR3 DNA reads TGCAGTGCTAGCGGGAGGTACAATGAGCAGTTCTTC.

V and J are TRBV6-5 and TRBJ2-2; possible D gene TRBD1, 5 bases. This CDR3 comprises 14 residues. The V end was cut by 6 bases, the J end by 1 base, with 9 bases between. From germline, CDR1 is MNHEY and CDR2 SVGAGI. CDR3: CASSKGQNTGELFF. CDR3 nucleotides: TGTGCCAGCAGCAAAGGACAGAACACCGGGGAGCTGTTTTTT.

The gene calls are TRBV29-1 and TRBJ1-1; 9 bases match TRBD1. The germline gives CDR1 SQVTM, CDR2 ANQGSEA. The CDR3 covers 13 residues. V was pared by 6 bases and J by 4 bases, with 6 bases of the junction left unmatched. For the CDR3, the DNA is TGCAGCGTCGCAGGACAGGGGATCACTGAAGCTTTCTTT. It yields the protein CSVAGQGITEAFF. Full variable domain (outside the CDR3, taken from reference TRBV29-1 and TRBJ1-1): SAVISQKPSRDICQRGTSLTIQCQVDSQVTMMFWYRQQPGQSLTLIATANQGSEATYESGFVIDKFPISRPNLTFSTLTVSNMSPEDSSIYLCSVAGQGITEAFFGQGTRLTVV.

The V gene is TRBV4-2, the J gene TRBJ2-5; maybe TRBD2 (6 bases). V shed 1 base and J shed 6 bases, with 18 bases lying between them. This CDR3 is 16 amino acids long. Germline CDR1 LGHNA, CDR2 YNFKEQ. CDR3 sequence (DNA): TGTGCCAGCAGCCAAGGTCTCGGCGGGGTCGGACAGACCCAGTACTTC. Translated, it gives CASSQGLGGVGQTQYF.

The V gene is TRBV12-3 or TRBV12-4, the J gene TRBJ2-3, with a weak D call TRBD1 (5 bases). This CDR3 is built from 14 residues. Trimming took off 0 bases at V and 2 bases at J, with 6 bases between the two ends. CDR3 sequence (DNA): TGTGCCAGCAGTTTAGCGGGGCCCACAGATACGCAGTATTTT. Translating gives CASSLAGPTDTQYF.

Only a few counts were recorded for this clonotype. The chain has TRBV13 and TRBJ1-2, with 9 nucleotides matching TRBD1. This CDR3 has 14 residues. In germline, CDR1 is PRHDT, CDR2 FYEKMQ (reference sequence). Trimming removed 1 base from V and 7 bases from J; junction bases left unmatched: 4. CDR3 in amino acids: CASSLAGQGAGYTF. The CDR3 bases are TGTGCCAGCAGCTTAGCGGGACAGGGCGCTGGCTACACCTTC. Drawing the rest from reference TRBV13 and TRBJ1-2, the complete variable domain is AAGVIQSPRHLIKEKRETATLKCYPIPRHDTVYWYQQGPGQDPQFLISFYEKMQSDKGSIPDRFSAQQFSDYHSELNMSSLELGDSALYFCASSLAGQGAGYTFGSGTRLTVV.

This clonotype was seen more than once but under ten times. This chain links TRBV15 with TRBJ2-1; D is possibly TRBD1 (5 bases). V was clipped by 0 bases and J by 3 bases, with 18 bases between them. The CDR3 is made up of 18 amino acids. Germline lookup yields CDR1 LNHNV and CDR2 YYDKDF (reference sequence). This CDR3 reads CATSRDRAGNFLYNEQFF. CDR3 in DNA: TGTGCCACCAGCAGAGATCGGGCAGGGAATTTCCTCTACAATGAGCAGTTCTTC.

This clonotype was detected only a few times. The chain recombines TRBV5-1 with TRBJ1-1; the D is unclear. V shed 4 bases and J shed 1 base, with 14 bases lying between them. The CDR3 loop spans 15 amino acids. The germline gives CDR1 SGHRS, CDR2 YFSETQ. Here the CDR3 reads CASSPAAPRNTEAFF. CDR3 bases: TGCGCCAGCAGCCCAGCGGCCCCGCGGAACACTGAAGCTTTCTTT.

This clonotype was found a few times. The chain recombines TRBV3-1 with TRBJ2-5, with D unclear. This CDR3 has 14 residues. Trimming pared 2 bases from V and 5 bases from J, leaving 12 bases between. Germline CDR1 LGHDT, CDR2 YNNKEL (reference sequence). CDR3 coding DNA: TGTGCCAGCAGCCAATCAGGCTGGCGGGAGACCCAGTACTTC. This sequence encodes CASSQSGWRETQYF.

This chain joins TRBV6-1 and TRBJ2-1, with 8 bases fitting TRBD1. The junction had 3 bases not matched to a gene; V was cut back by 6 bases and J by 2 bases. Germline V gene sequence: CDR1 MNHNS, CDR2 SASEGT. This CDR3 is 14 amino acids long. The CDR3 protein is CASSGGQAYNEQFF. CDR3 coding DNA: TGTGCCAGCAGCGGGGGACAGGCCTACAATGAGCAGTTCTTC.

The chain couples TRBV6-5 to TRBJ1-1, with 7 bases aligning to TRBD1. V shed 2 bases and J 5 bases; nucleotides not matched to a gene: 8. The CDR3 has 15 residues. Germline CDR1 reads MNHEY; CDR2 reads SVGAGI. CDR3 amino acids: CASSYRDRGGTEAFF. In nucleotides, the CDR3 is TGTGCCAGCAGTTACCGGGACAGAGGAGGGACTGAAGCTTTCTTT.

This clonotype has only a few counts. The chain carries TRBV20-1 and TRBJ2-5, with TRBD1 as a possible D gene (5 bases). This CDR3 contains 13 residues. The V end lost 4 bases, the J end lost 2 bases, and 11 bases lay between the germline ends. CDR1 is DFQATT and CDR2 is SNEGSKA in the germline V gene (reference sequence). The CDR3 coding sequence is TGCAGTGCTACCCGACAGCCACAAGAGACCCAGTACTTC. Its translation is CSATRQPQETQYF.

This chain connects TRBV4-2 to TRBJ2-7, with 12 nucleotides matching TRBD2. This CDR3 has 18 amino acids. With 0 bases clipped from V and 3 bases from J, the junction kept 9 bases outside the gene matches. CDR1 and CDR2 (germline): LGHNA, YNFKEQ. The CDR3 DNA reads TGTGCCAGCAGCCAAGAAGGGTCACTAGCGGGGGGCTTCTACGAGCAGTACTTC. Its translation is CASSQEGSLAGGFYEQYF.